These T cell receptor beta chains were read from a single sample in a study of OX40 agonist ivuxolimab in advanced cancers. Assay: immunoSEQ multiplex PCR; the TCRdb copy retains only in-frame clones and omits some. The table records over 40,000 clones, around 87% of them present only once. Sequenced material: CD4+ or CD8+ T cells sorted from blood, taken in a trial of the OX40 agonist ivuxolimab. The source of these receptors is an adult with an advanced solid tumor such as melanoma, head and neck, liver or kidney cancer. Each CDR3 is given with its conserved first and last residue. D genes are given only for firm matches. Where a row states a size, it is once, few, many or the class of an expanded clone; other rows omit it.

abundance: once; d_gene: TRBD2; j_gene: TRBJ2-7; v_gene: TRBV15; CDR3nt: TGTGCCACCAGCAGTTTCGGGACTACAAGCTCCTACGAGCAGTACTTC; CDR3aa: CATSSFGTTSSYEQYF
abundance: .; d_gene: .; j_gene: TRBJ1-1; v_gene: TRBV5-4; CDR3nt: TGTGCCAGCAGCTTGGCCTTCGGGAACAGACGGAACACTGAAGCTTTCTTT; CDR3aa: CASSLAFGNRRNTEAFF
abundance: .; d_gene: TRBD1; j_gene: TRBJ1-6; v_gene: TRBV7-9; CDR3nt: TGTGCCAGCAGCCCCCCCAAGACAGGGTATTCACCCCTCCACTTT; CDR3aa: CASSPPKTGYSPLHF
abundance: few; d_gene: .; j_gene: TRBJ1-2; v_gene: TRBV6-1; CDR3nt: TGTGCCAGCAGTGAAGGAGGCAGGGCGGATGGCTACACCTTC; CDR3aa: CASSEGGRADGYTF
abundance: .; d_gene: .; j_gene: TRBJ1-1; v_gene: TRBV30; CDR3nt: TGTGCCTGGAGGGTAAACATGAACACTGAAGCTTTCTTT; CDR3aa: CAWRVNMNTEAFF
abundance: .; d_gene: .; j_gene: TRBJ1-2; v_gene: TRBV5-4; CDR3nt: TGTGCCAGCAGCTTGGTCGCAGGGTTTGGCTACACCTTC; CDR3aa: CASSLVAGFGYTF
abundance: .; d_gene: TRBD2; j_gene: TRBJ2-3; v_gene: TRBV11-3; CDR3nt: TGTGCCAGCAGCTTAGAGTGGGGAGGACTAGCGGGGGCCACAGATACGCAGTATTTT; CDR3aa: CASSLEWGGLAGATDTQYF
abundance: .; d_gene: TRBD1; j_gene: TRBJ1-4; v_gene: TRBV19; CDR3nt: TGTGCCAGTAGTTTCCGACAGGGTCGGGAAAAACTGTTTTTT; CDR3aa: CASSFRQGREKLFF
abundance: .; d_gene: .; j_gene: TRBJ2-2; v_gene: TRBV30; CDR3nt: TGTGCCTGCACTATTAAACGGGGGGAGCTGTTTTTT; CDR3aa: CACTIKRGELFF
abundance: .; d_gene: .; j_gene: TRBJ1-2; v_gene: TRBV6-5; CDR3nt: TGTGCCAGCAGTTACTTGGCGGCCTATGGCTACACCTTC; CDR3aa: CASSYLAAYGYTF
abundance: .; d_gene: TRBD2; j_gene: TRBJ2-6; v_gene: TRBV28; CDR3nt: TGTGCCAGCAGTTTTTCGGCGGGGGTCCTCCGGACTGGGGCCAACGTCCTGACTTTC; CDR3aa: CASSFSAGVLRTGANVLTF
abundance: .; d_gene: TRBD2; j_gene: TRBJ2-7; v_gene: TRBV9; CDR3nt: TGTGCCAGCAGCGAGGGGACTAGCGGGCTCGAGCAGTACTTC; CDR3aa: CASSEGTSGLEQYF
abundance: .; d_gene: .; j_gene: TRBJ1-6; v_gene: TRBV28; CDR3nt: TGTGCCAGCAGTTCGCGGGGCCGTCCACCCAACTCACCCCTCCACTTT; CDR3aa: CASSSRGRPPNSPLHF
abundance: .; d_gene: TRBD1; j_gene: TRBJ2-1; v_gene: TRBV15; CDR3nt: TGTGCCACCAGCAGCCCTTTCGACAGGGCGGTTATCAATGAGCAGTTCTTC; CDR3aa: CATSSPFDRAVINEQFF
abundance: .; d_gene: .; j_gene: TRBJ1-2; v_gene: TRBV9; CDR3nt: TGTGCCAGCAGCGTGGGACCTATTGGTGGCTACACCTTC; CDR3aa: CASSVGPIGGYTF
abundance: .; d_gene: TRBD2; j_gene: TRBJ2-7; v_gene: TRBV7-2; CDR3nt: TGTGCCAGCAGCTTAGCTCCTAGCGGGAGAAGCTCCTACGAGCAGTACTTC; CDR3aa: CASSLAPSGRSSYEQYF
abundance: .; d_gene: .; j_gene: TRBJ1-5; v_gene: TRBV4-2; CDR3nt: TGTGCCAGCAGCCGCTACACCGATAGCAATCAGCCCCAGCATTTT; CDR3aa: CASSRYTDSNQPQHF
abundance: .; d_gene: .; j_gene: TRBJ1-1; v_gene: TRBV7-9; CDR3nt: TGTGCCAGCAGCGTCAGGAACACTGAAGCTTTCTTT; CDR3aa: CASSVRNTEAFF
abundance: .; d_gene: .; j_gene: TRBJ2-7; v_gene: TRBV19; CDR3nt: TGTGCCAGTAATATGAGGGGGGCGCCCTACGAGCAGTACTTC; CDR3aa: CASNMRGAPYEQYF
abundance: .; d_gene: TRBD1; j_gene: TRBJ2-1; v_gene: TRBV18; CDR3nt: TGTGCCAGCTCACCAGACAGGGCCAACAATGAGCAGTTCTTC; CDR3aa: CASSPDRANNEQFF
abundance: .; d_gene: TRBD1; j_gene: TRBJ1-2; v_gene: TRBV18; CDR3nt: TGTGCCAGCTCAGGAGACAGGGCCCCGGGGGGCTACACCTTC; CDR3aa: CASSGDRAPGGYTF
abundance: .; d_gene: .; j_gene: TRBJ1-6; v_gene: TRBV28; CDR3nt: TGTGCCAGCCATCCGGGACTCGGTGGTTCACCCCTCCACTTT; CDR3aa: CASHPGLGGSPLHF
abundance: .; d_gene: .; j_gene: TRBJ2-7; v_gene: TRBV28; CDR3nt: TGTGCCAGCAGTTTCCACCTTGCGTCCGGGACTTCGGGGTACGAGCAGTACTTC; CDR3aa: CASSFHLASGTSGYEQYF
abundance: .; d_gene: .; j_gene: TRBJ1-1; v_gene: TRBV5-4; CDR3nt: TGTGCCAGCAGCCAAGTTGCCTTTAACACTGAAGCTTTCTTT; CDR3aa: CASSQVAFNTEAFF
abundance: once; d_gene: .; j_gene: TRBJ1-4; v_gene: TRBV28; CDR3nt: TGTGCCAGCAGTTTATCGGGGTCCGCTAATGAAAAACTGTTTTTT; CDR3aa: CASSLSGSANEKLFF
abundance: .; d_gene: .; j_gene: TRBJ2-2; v_gene: TRBV2; CDR3nt: TGTGCCAGCAGTCCTTACCTGACAGGGAGGCCCGGGGAGCTGTTTTTT; CDR3aa: CASSPYLTGRPGELFF
abundance: once; d_gene: .; j_gene: TRBJ2-3; v_gene: TRBV28; CDR3nt: TGTGCCAGCAGTTCCCACACAGATACGCAGTATTTT; CDR3aa: CASSSHTDTQYF
abundance: .; d_gene: .; j_gene: TRBJ2-4; v_gene: TRBV29-1; CDR3nt: TGCAGCGTCGTGCCGCGGTGGGGGCGCGAAATAGCCAAAAACATTCAGTACTTC; CDR3aa: CSVVPRWGREIAKNIQYF
abundance: once; d_gene: .; j_gene: TRBJ2-7; v_gene: TRBV7-2; CDR3nt: TGTGCCAGCAGCTTAGCGGGACTTAATTACGAGCAGTACTTC; CDR3aa: CASSLAGLNYEQYF
abundance: .; d_gene: .; j_gene: TRBJ1-1; v_gene: TRBV5-1; CDR3nt: TGTGCCAGCAGCGGGACGGGCACTGAAGCTTTCTTT; CDR3aa: CASSGTGTEAFF
abundance: .; d_gene: TRBD2; j_gene: TRBJ2-4; v_gene: TRBV2; CDR3nt: TGTGCCAGCAGGACTAGCGGGAGTCCTTTTTTAGCCAAAAACATTCAGTACTTC; CDR3aa: CASRTSGSPFLAKNIQYF
abundance: .; d_gene: .; j_gene: TRBJ1-3; v_gene: TRBV5-1; CDR3nt: TGCGCCAGCAGCTTGCAGGGAGAGGGAAACACCATATATTTT; CDR3aa: CASSLQGEGNTIYF
abundance: .; d_gene: TRBD1; j_gene: TRBJ1-2; v_gene: TRBV6-1; CDR3nt: TGTGCCAGCAGTGACGCAGGGGGCTATGGCTACACCTTC; CDR3aa: CASSDAGGYGYTF
abundance: .; d_gene: .; j_gene: TRBJ2-3; v_gene: TRBV28; CDR3nt: TGTGCCAGCAACGGGGCCTGGGGTACAGATACGCAGTATTTT; CDR3aa: CASNGAWGTDTQYF
abundance: .; d_gene: .; j_gene: TRBJ1-5; v_gene: TRBV6-1; CDR3nt: TGTGCCACCACCCCCACCTACAGGGCACAGCAGCCCCAGCATTTT; CDR3aa: CATTPTYRAQQPQHF
abundance: .; d_gene: .; j_gene: TRBJ2-7; v_gene: TRBV4-2; CDR3nt: TGTGCCAGCAGCCAAGAGTTCACAGGGTCGGGGTACGAGCAGTACTTC; CDR3aa: CASSQEFTGSGYEQYF
abundance: .; d_gene: .; j_gene: TRBJ2-3; v_gene: TRBV27; CDR3nt: TGTGCCACCCCTGGGGGGCGTACGCAGTATTTT; CDR3aa: CATPGGRTQYF
abundance: .; d_gene: .; j_gene: TRBJ2-4; v_gene: TRBV5-1; CDR3nt: TGCGCCACTAGGAGGGGGCCTGAGGAAAACATTCAGTACTTC; CDR3aa: CATRRGPEENIQYF
abundance: .; d_gene: .; j_gene: TRBJ1-4; v_gene: TRBV2; CDR3nt: TGTGCCAGCAGGGGGCAGGGGACTCGGATTGGAAGTTTT; CDR3aa: CASRGQGTRIGSF
abundance: few; d_gene: .; j_gene: TRBJ1-1; v_gene: TRBV11-3; CDR3nt: TGTGCCAGCAGCTTCATGAACACTGAAGCTTTCTTT; CDR3aa: CASSFMNTEAFF
abundance: .; d_gene: .; j_gene: TRBJ1-4; v_gene: TRBV5-1; CDR3nt: TGCGCCAGCAGCACGGGCAGGACTAATGAAAAACTGTTTTTT; CDR3aa: CASSTGRTNEKLFF
abundance: .; d_gene: .; j_gene: TRBJ2-4; v_gene: TRBV7-9; CDR3nt: TGTGCCAGCAGCTTAGGTCAAGGTAACGGAGCCAAAAACATTCAGTACTTC; CDR3aa: CASSLGQGNGAKNIQYF
abundance: .; d_gene: TRBD1; j_gene: TRBJ1-1; v_gene: TRBV18; CDR3nt: TGTGCCAGCTCACCCCGGGACAGCAAAAACACTGAAGCTTTCTTT; CDR3aa: CASSPRDSKNTEAFF
abundance: medium-sized; d_gene: .; j_gene: TRBJ1-5; v_gene: TRBV30; CDR3nt: TGTGCCTGGAGCCTTAGCAATCAGCCCCAGCATTTT; CDR3aa: CAWSLSNQPQHF
abundance: .; d_gene: .; j_gene: TRBJ2-5; v_gene: TRBV2; CDR3nt: TGTGCCAGCTCTGGAGGCGGAGAGACCCAGTACTTC; CDR3aa: CASSGGGETQYF
abundance: .; d_gene: .; j_gene: TRBJ1-1; v_gene: TRBV2; CDR3nt: TGTGCCAGCATCACAAATCCCAGGACCACTGAAGCTTTCTTT; CDR3aa: CASITNPRTTEAFF
abundance: .; d_gene: .; j_gene: TRBJ1-3; v_gene: TRBV6-5; CDR3nt: TGTGCCAGCAGTTGGGGGGTAGGAAACACCATATATTTT; CDR3aa: CASSWGVGNTIYF
abundance: .; d_gene: TRBD2; j_gene: TRBJ2-1; v_gene: TRBV4-2; CDR3nt: TGTGCCAGCAGCCAAGATACTAGCGGGAGAGGCAATGAGCAGTTCTTC; CDR3aa: CASSQDTSGRGNEQFF
abundance: .; d_gene: .; j_gene: TRBJ1-1; v_gene: TRBV12-5; CDR3nt: TGTGCTAGTGGTTTTTCGCCTCAAGCTTTCTTT; CDR3aa: CASGFSPQAFF
abundance: .; d_gene: TRBD2; j_gene: TRBJ2-7; v_gene: TRBV11-3; CDR3nt: TGTGCCAGCAGCTTGGGACTAGCGGACTACGAGCAGTACTTC; CDR3aa: CASSLGLADYEQYF
abundance: .; d_gene: .; j_gene: TRBJ2-5; v_gene: TRBV19; CDR3nt: TGTGCCAGTAGTGCCGGGGAGACCCAGTACTTC; CDR3aa: CASSAGETQYF
abundance: .; d_gene: .; j_gene: TRBJ2-7; v_gene: TRBV19; CDR3nt: TGTGCCAGTAGTAAAGGAGGGGTGATCTACGAGCAGTACTTC; CDR3aa: CASSKGGVIYEQYF